The 4 T cell receptor beta chains presented below share a single source sample, sequenced in a study of blood T cell repertoires in COVID-19. Assay: immunoSEQ multiplex PCR; the TCRdb copy retains only in-frame clones and omits some. Here the sample spans 60,000 or so clones, 85% to 90% being singletons. Sequencing input: peripheral blood. The receptors were gathered from a human donor with active COVID-19. The donor label of this sample is uncertain.

The chain is built from TRBV7-3 and TRBJ2-2, with no clear D. This CDR3 is 15 amino acids long. V was pared by 4 bases and J by 0 bases, with 9 bases between. Germline CDR1 reads SGHTA; CDR2 reads FQGTGA. The CDR3 DNA is TGTGCCAGCAGCTCACAGATCTCGAACACCGGGGAGCTGTTTTTT. Translating gives CASSSQISNTGELFF.

This chain joins TRBV6-2 or TRBV6-3 and TRBJ2-7; TRBD1 matches 11 bases. The V segment lost 0 bases and the J segment 6 bases; nucleotides outside the gene matches: 4. Germline assignment: CDR1 MNHEY and CDR2 SVGEGT. The CDR3 runs to 15 residues. CDR3 sequence reads: CASSYSIGTGGEQYF. CDR3 in DNA: TGTGCCAGCAGTTACTCAATCGGGACAGGGGGCGAGCAGTACTTC.

The CDR3 region is CASSSYRDFYNEQFF. In DNA, the CDR3 is TGTGCCAGCAGCTCTTACCGGGACTTTTACAATGAGCAGTTCTTC. The chain joins TRBV7-6 to TRBJ2-1; D possibly corresponds to TRBD2 (6 bases). CDR1 is SGHVS and CDR2 is FNYEAQ in the germline V gene. Trimming removed 4 bases at V and 4 bases at J, with 14 bases between. The length of the CDR3 is 15 residues.

The rearrangement uses TRBV14 and TRBJ2-7; D not resolved. This CDR3 is built from 17 residues. Germline V CDR1 and CDR2: SGHDN, FVKESK. V lost 0 bases and J 0 bases, leaving 15 bases between the germline ends. CDR3 DNA: TGTGCCAGCAGCCAAGAGACCGGGTCGGTTCGCTCCTACGAGCAGTACTTC. It translates to CASSQETGSVRSYEQYF.